The subject of this entry is one TCR beta chain. The target antigen is unknown. The record originates from a study of cytomegalovirus exposure and HLA in healthy donors. This CDR3 has 15 amino acids. Deletions cut 4 bases from V and 2 bases from J, with 13 bases between. The germline V gene encodes CDR1 SGHRS and CDR2 YFSETQ. Researchers ran the PCR with 60 Vbeta and 13 Jbeta primers. Per the original methods: The authors later counted about 80 million unique TCR beta chains, approximately 12 million of them shared. The data were produced by immunoSEQ multiplex PCR, yet TCRdb's version contains in-frame clones alone and is incomplete. That table gives V, J and clone size, and the DNA gave D and trimming. This table has 100,000 to 150,000 clones, about four fifths appearing once. Points from the study as a whole: TCR beta V segments were, for the most part, productive about 87% or about 30% of the time in an earlier analysis. Per a later analysis, HLA-associated TCR beta chains showed more clonal expansion than other, equally common TCR beta chains. Presence/absence analyses assumed roughly uniform sequencing depth across donors, which may not hold.

The receptor was isolated from a woman aged 40 to 55 in good health and CMV-seropositive. V gene TRBV5-1 combines with J gene TRBJ2-1; TRBD1 might be the D (6 bases). Sample: PBMCs. For the CDR3, the DNA is TGCGCCAGCAGCAGGGGACAAAACACCTACAATGAGCAGTTCTTC. The encoded protein is CASSRGQNTYNEQFF.